A single T cell receptor (beta chain) is shown here with its context. As yet, its antigen is unknown. PCR employed 60 Vbeta and 13 Jbeta primers. The protocol was immunoSEQ multiplex PCR, while the TCRdb copy is restricted to in-frame clones and leaves out a portion. The sample has around 170,000 clones; roughly 82% are singletons. This CDR3 has 15 residues. Trimming stripped 0 bases from V and 0 bases from J, with 4 bases between. Germline V gives CDR1 SGHNT, CDR2 YYREEE (reference sequence). This sample is part of a study of cytomegalovirus exposure and HLA in healthy donors. Study observations and caveats: Later analysis identified a missense DCLRE1C variant that was linked to TCR beta V- and J-gene trimming. When a later analysis compared HLA-associated TCR beta chains with equally common others, the HLA-associated chains turned out to be more clonally expanded and to have lower generation probabilities. What a later analysis reportedly showed was that an Asian-associated ancestry cluster had fewer N-insertions than the approximately 700-donor mean.

The rearrangement links TRBV5-4 to TRBJ1-6; no clear D gene. Sequences were obtained from PBMCs. The sequence derives from a woman aged 45 to 65 in good health and CMV-seropositive. CDR3 sequence reads: CASSLGSSYNSPLHF. CDR3 DNA sequence: TGTGCCAGCAGCTTGGGGAGCTCCTATAATTCACCCCTCCACTTT.